This TCR beta chain was sequenced in a study of CD8+CD57+ T cells in acquired aplastic anemia. Worth noting for this clonotype: A much larger clone lies one base from this, so it may be a read error.

J lost 3 bases, V lost 3 bases, and 6 bases had no gene match. CDR3 size: 15 residues. Template material for TCR beta VDJ and CDR3 profiling consisted of genomic DNA. TCRdb passed the reads through MiXCR, listing each CDR3 protein once. Here the sample spans over 200,000 distinct CDR3 sequences, 61% being singletons. The receptor was derived from a human donor in good health. This rearrangement joins TRBV12-3 or TRBV12-4 to TRBJ2-7, with TRBD1 identical over 9 bases. The sample taken for sequencing was sorted CD4+, CD8+, or CD8+CD57+ T cells (not recorded which) from PBMCs. CDR3 sequence reads: CASSFYRGPDYEQYF. CDR3 nucleotides: TGTGCCAGCAGTTTCTACAGGGGGCCCGACTACGAGCAGTACTTC.